The sample holds a few counts of the clone carrying this T cell receptor (beta chain). TCRdb independently ran MiXCR on the 5' RACE reads; one entry per CDR3 protein. The sample lists more than 350,000 distinct CDR3 sequences, 8.5% to 10% occurring once. This sample is part of a study of identical twins. Trimming removed 5 bases at V and 1 base at J, with 12 bases between. Germline CDR1 reads PRHDT; CDR2 reads FYEKMQ (reference sequence). This CDR3 comprises 14 residues. This sequence originates from a woman in her forties or fifties in good health. The genes are TRBV13 and TRBJ2-7, with D perhaps matching TRBD1 (6 bases). Sequences were obtained from naive T cells sorted from blood. The CDR3 here is CASSRPGQSYEQYF. The DNA of the CDR3 is TGTGCCAGCAGCCGTCCGGGACAATCCTACGAGCAGTACTTC. Variable domain in full (rest from reference TRBV13 and TRBJ2-7): AAGVIQSPRHLIKEKRETATLKCYPIPRHDTVYWYQQGPGQDPQFLISFYEKMQSDKGSIPDRFSAQQFSDYHSELNMSSLELGDSALYFCASSRPGQSYEQYFGPGTRLTVT.